Below, 26 T cell receptor beta chains from the same sample are listed, as sequenced in a study of molecular identifiers for immune sequencing clone quantification. Using its own MiXCR run on the PCR reads, TCRdb lists one record per CDR3 protein. The repertoire has about 40,000 distinct CDR3 sequences, 24% of them found once; the top ten carry 0.98%. The sequencing input was naive CD8+ T cells from blood, with Jurkat cell RNA spiked in. Subset meaning: FACS-sorted CD8+CD4-CCR7+CD45RA+ naive T cells. The receptors were sampled from a human donor in good health. Some libraries in this study had Jurkat cell RNA spiked in.

This clonotype was counted ten times or more. The chain uses TRBV12-3 or TRBV12-4 and TRBJ2-3; D is perhaps TRBD1 or TRBD2 (5 bases each). The CDR3 covers 17 residues. The V gene lost 6 bases and the J gene lost 1 base, with 20 bases spanning the gap. CDR3 sequence reads: CASRTGTGPTGTDTQYF. In DNA form, the CDR3 reads TGTGCCAGCAGGACCGGAACGGGACCCACGGGCACAGATACGCAGTATTTT.

The sample holds many counts of this clonotype. The J gene is TRBJ2-3, the V gene TRBV20-1; D is unresolved. The length of the CDR3 is 17 residues. Germline V gene sequence: CDR1 DFQATT, CDR2 SNEGSKA (reference sequence). V was cut by 4 bases and J by 8 bases, with 28 bases left in between. The CDR3 DNA is TGCAGTGCTACCACCCTGAACCGACTGCAACCCGATGGTACGCAGTATTTT. It codes for CSATTLNRLQPDGTQYF.

This clonotype was counted a few times. This chain's CDR3 is CASSISRAPDTQYF. In nucleotides, the CDR3 is TGTGCCAGCAGCATAAGTAGGGCCCCGGATACGCAGTATTTT. The chain combines TRBV9 with TRBJ2-3; D not resolved. From germline, CDR1 is SGDLS and CDR2 YYNGEE. Trimming removed 4 bases from V and 6 bases from J, with 15 bases in between. The CDR3 runs 14 residues. The full variable domain, in which reference TRBV9 and TRBJ2-3 provide the parts outside the CDR3, is DSGVTQTPKHLITATGQRVTLRCSPRSGDLSVYWYQQSLDQGLQFLIQYYNGEERAKGNILERFSAQQFPDLHSELNLSSLELGDSALYFCASSISRAPDTQYFGPGTRLTVL.

This clonotype was observed many times. The V gene is TRBV5-5, the J gene TRBJ2-3, with unresolved D. Germline-derived CDR1 and CDR2 are SGHKS and YYEKEE (reference sequence). The CDR3 spans 17 residues. Trimming removed 1 base at V and 4 bases at J, with 19 bases between. CDR3 in DNA: TGTGCCAGCAGCTTGTTTCTTCCCCCGAACCAGCCAGATACGCAGTATTTT. Translated: CASSLFLPPNQPDTQYF.

A single count supports this clonotype. Given a much more abundant clone one base away, this may be a read error. The V gene is TRBV29-1, the J gene TRBJ2-5; 9 positions agree with TRBD1. The germline gives CDR1 SQVTM, CDR2 ANQGSEA. The CDR3 is made up of 13 amino acids. The CDR3 is CSTRTGARETPYF. CDR3 nucleotide sequence: TGCAGCACAAGGACAGGGGCACGGGAGACCCCGTACTTC.

As to this clonotype: This may come from a read error, since a much larger clone is one base off. CDR3 nucleotides: TGTGCCAGCAGTTTTAGGGGGCTGAGAGAAGCTTTCTTT. It codes for CASSFRGLREAFF. The chain uses TRBV27 and TRBJ1-1; 7 bases fit TRBD1. This CDR3 region has 13 residues. The germline V gene encodes CDR1 MNHEY and CDR2 SMNVEV (reference sequence). Trimming at V came to 3 bases and at J to 8 bases, leaving 6 bases not matched to a gene.

As for this clonotype: This may come from a read error, since a much larger clone is one base off. This chain joins TRBV5-4 and TRBJ2-7; D not certain. This CDR3 is built from 12 residues. The germline V gene has CDR1 SGHNT and CDR2 YYREEE (reference sequence). The CDR3, as DNA: TGTGCCAGCAGCGTATCCTACGGCGAGCACTACTTC. It codes for CASSVSYGEHYF.

The sample holds many counts of this clonotype. The chain employs TRBV28 and TRBJ2-7; 8 bases line up with TRBD2. Germline CDR1 MDHEN, CDR2 SYDVKM. The CDR3 loop spans 15 amino acids. V gave up 3 bases and J gave up 3 bases; unmatched junction bases: 7. CDR3 DNA: TGTGCCAGCAGTTTTACGCGGGAGGTCTTCTACGAGCAGTACTTC. It specifies CASSFTREVFYEQYF.

About this clonotype itself: A much larger clone is a single base away; this may be a read error. V and J are TRBV10-2 and TRBJ2-3; D is unresolved. There are 12 residues in the CDR3. Looked up from germline, CDR1 is WSHSY and CDR2 is SAAADI. Written as DNA, the CDR3 is TGCGCCAGCAGTGATCCTCAAGATACGCTGTATTTT. As protein: CASSDPQDTLYF.

This clonotype was observed at least ten times. The chain recombines TRBV11-2 with TRBJ2-3; D is uncertain. CDR1 SGHAT and CDR2 FQNNGV come from the germline V gene. CDR3 size: 13 residues. The V end was cut by 3 bases, the J end by 0 bases, with 4 bases between. CDR3 coding DNA: TGTGCCAGCAGCTTTCACAGCACAGATACGCAGTATTTT. Translating it yields CASSFHSTDTQYF.

Concerning this clonotype: With a much larger clone just one base away, this may be a read error. This chain connects TRBV7-2 to TRBJ2-5; 10 bases match TRBD2. V shed 11 bases, J shed 4 bases, and the junction held 22 bases outside the gene matches. CDR1 is SGHTA, CDR2 FQGNSA, per germline. The CDR3 totals 18 residues. CDR3 loop: CAGTWEGGFLAGVETQYF. DNA for the CDR3: TGTGCCGGCACTTGGGAGGGGGGTTTTCTAGCGGGAGTAGAGACCCAGTACTTC. Full variable domain (missing parts from reference TRBV7-2 and TRBJ2-5): GAGVSQSPSNKVTEKGKDVELRCDPISGHTALYWYRQSLGQGLEFLIYFQGNSAPDKSGLPSDRFSAERTGGSVSTLTIQRTQQEDSAVYLCAGTWEGGFLAGVETQYFGPGTRLLVL.

The chain employs TRBV29-1 and TRBJ2-2; the D is unclear. Trimming stripped 3 bases from V and 1 base from J, with 6 bases between. Germline loops: CDR1 SQVTM, CDR2 ANQGSEA. The CDR3 loop spans 13 amino acids. CDR3 protein: CSVEGENTGELFF. The CDR3 DNA follows: TGCAGCGTTGAGGGTGAGAACACCGGGGAGCTGTTTTTT.

Remarks on this clonotype: This clone may be a read error of a much larger clone one base away. This chain links TRBV30 with TRBJ1-1; no clear D gene. Trimming removed 0 bases at V and 1 base at J, with 6 bases between. CDR1 GTSNPN and CDR2 SVGIG come from the germline V gene (reference sequence). The CDR3 runs to 13 residues. The CDR3 sequence: CAWSVSPNTEAFF. The CDR3 coding sequence is TGTGCCTGGAGTGTATCACCGAACACTGAAGCTTTCTTT. The full variable domain, rest sourced from reference TRBV30 and TRBJ1-1, is SQTIHQWPATLVQPVGSPLSLECTVEGTSNPNLYWYRQAAGRGLQLLFYSVGIGQISSEVPQNLSASRPQDRQFILSSKKLLLSDSGFYLCAWSVSPNTEAFFGQGTRLTVV.

This clonotype has at least ten counts. V and J are TRBV11-2 and TRBJ2-6; unclear D gene. The CDR3 consists of 15 residues. Germline V gene data show CDR1 as SGHAT and CDR2 as FQNNGV. Trimming cost V 5 bases and J 2 bases, with 10 bases left between them. CDR3 sequence: CASSHVQAGANVLTF. The DNA for the CDR3 is TGTGCCAGCAGCCATGTACAAGCTGGGGCCAACGTCCTGACTTTC.

As for this clonotype: A much larger clonotype is one base distant, so this may be a read error. The chain links TRBV30 to TRBJ2-7; D uncertain. The CDR3 extends over 12 amino acids. From germline, CDR1 is GTSNPN and CDR2 SVGIG (reference sequence). Here the CDR3 reads CAWGVLTYEQYF. Written as DNA, the CDR3 is TGTGCCTGGGGTGTACTCACCTACGAGCAGTACTTC.

This clonotype was detected many times. The chain employs TRBV19 and TRBJ1-5; a possible D gene is TRBD1 (5 bases). This CDR3 contains 14 residues. V lost 6 bases and J lost 4, with 13 bases in between. Germline V lookup: CDR1 LNHDA, CDR2 SQIVND (reference sequence). The CDR3 reads CASRSPGRNQPQHF. In DNA, the CDR3 is TGTGCCAGTAGGAGCCCAGGGCGGAATCAGCCCCAGCATTTT. Combining the CDR3 with reference TRBV19 and TRBJ1-5 gives the whole variable domain DGGITQSPKYLFRKEGQNVTLSCEQNLNHDAMYWYRQDPGQGLRLIYYSQIVNDFQKGDIAEGYSVSREKKESFPLTVTSAQKNPTAFYLCASRSPGRNQPQHFGDGTRLSIL.

This clonotype showed up many times. The chain carries TRBV4-3 and TRBJ2-1; 14 nucleotides line up with TRBD2. The CDR3 consists of 19 residues. V shed 4 bases, J shed 2 bases, and the junction held 10 bases outside the gene matches. The germline CDR1 and CDR2 sequences are LGHNA and YSLEER. DNA for the CDR3: TGCGCCAGCAGCCCCTCCGGGACTAGCGGGAGACTGGCCTACAATGAGCAGTTCTTC. Translation gives CASSPSGTSGRLAYNEQFF.

By share, this clonotype counts as medium-sized. V usage is TRBV7-9 and J usage is TRBJ2-1, with unresolved D. CDR1 and CDR2 (germline): SEHNR, FQNEAQ (reference sequence). The CDR3 runs 12 residues. V lost 2 bases to trimming and J lost 8 bases, with 7 bases between them. Here the CDR3 reads CASSLSVDEQFF. CDR3 nucleotides: TGTGCCAGCAGCTTATCGGTAGATGAGCAGTTCTTC. Variable domain in full (rest from reference TRBV7-9 and TRBJ2-1): DTGVSQNPRHKITKRGQNVTFRCDPISEHNRLYWYRQTLGQGPEFLTYFQNEAQLEKSRLLSDRFSAERPKGSFSTLEIQRTEQGDSAMYLCASSLSVDEQFFGPGTRLTVL.

This clonotype was seen a single time. V is TRBV7-9 and J is TRBJ2-7; D tentatively fits TRBD1 or TRBD2 (5 bases each). Per the germline V gene, CDR1 is SEHNR and CDR2 is FQNEAQ (reference sequence). Trimming cost V 8 bases and J 2 bases, with 19 bases left between them. CDR3 size: 15 residues. The CDR3 DNA reads as TGTGCCAGCGGCCTCGAGGGACGGAAGCCCTACGAGCAGTACTTC. It specifies CASGLEGRKPYEQYF.

This clonotype was counted ten times or more. V is TRBV2 and J is TRBJ2-1, with 7 nucleotides matching TRBD2. V dropped 4 bases and J dropped 9; count of bases not matched to a gene: 3. CDR3 length: 12 residues. Looked up from germline, CDR1 is SNHLY and CDR2 is FYNNEI. The CDR3, as DNA: TGTGCCAGCAGTGGGCTAGCGGCTGAGCAGTTCTTC. Residues: CASSGLAAEQFF.

The chain recombines TRBV7-2 with TRBJ2-7; tentatively, D is TRBD1 (7 bases). The germline gives CDR1 SGHTA, CDR2 FQGNSA. This CDR3 has 14 residues. Trimming stripped 5 bases from V and 4 bases from J, with 15 bases between. The CDR3 spells CASSAGGGSYEQYF. CDR3 in DNA: TGTGCCAGCAGCGCCGGAGGGGGCAGTTACGAGCAGTACTTC.

On this clonotype itself: A clone one base away is much larger, so this may be a read error. The chain combines TRBV28 with TRBJ2-7; 8 bases line up with TRBD2. J gave up 0 bases and V 7 bases, and 8 bases lay outside the gene matches. Germline lookup yields CDR1 MDHEN and CDR2 SYDVKM. The length of the CDR3 is 15 residues. CDR3 in DNA: TGTGCCAGCATAGTCGGGAGGGCCGGCTCCTACGAGCAGTACTTC. Its protein is CASIVGRAGSYEQYF.

Of note for this clonotype: This may stem from a read error, because a much larger clone lies one nucleotide away. The genes are TRBV29-1 and TRBJ2-7; unclear D gene. Germline-derived CDR1 and CDR2 are SQVTM and ANQGSEA. This CDR3 is built from 14 residues. CDR3 sequence: CGVDSSEGSYEQYF. Written as DNA, the CDR3 is TGCGGCGTTGATAGTTCCGAAGGGTCCTACGAGCAGTACTTC.

This clonotype was counted only a few times. The genes are TRBV7-2 and TRBJ2-1; a possible D gene is TRBD2 (6 bases). This CDR3 has 15 residues. V was trimmed by 1 base and J by 8 bases, leaving 15 bases between them. Germline lookup yields CDR1 SGHTA and CDR2 FQGNSA. DNA for the CDR3: TGTGCCAGCAGCTTAGATAGGGCTTCGGGAGATGAGCAGTTCTTC. Protein product: CASSLDRASGDEQFF.

This clonotype was counted only a few times. This chain uses TRBV27 with TRBJ2-2; D is ambiguous. Germline values: CDR1 MNHEY, CDR2 SMNVEV (reference sequence). The CDR3 covers 16 residues. The germline V and J ends were trimmed by 1 base and 0 bases, with 9 bases remaining between them. The CDR3 DNA sequence: TGTGCCAGCAGTTTATTCGCACCCGCGAACACCGGGGAGCTGTTTTTT. It yields the protein CASSLFAPANTGELFF.

J is TRBJ2-7 and V is TRBV6-5; TRBD1 matches 8 bases. The CDR3 is made up of 14 amino acids. V trimming: 6 bases; J trimming: 5 bases; junction bases outside the gene matches: 9. The germline gives CDR1 MNHEY, CDR2 SVGAGI. The CDR3 sequence: CASSQGQGTDEQYF. For the CDR3, the DNA is TGTGCCAGCAGCCAAGGACAGGGTACGGACGAGCAGTACTTC.